This TCR beta chain is drawn from a study of T cells in Graves' hyperthyroidism and ophthalmopathy. Findings of the study overall: Researchers report that a 13 V-J model separated ophthalmopathy from stable hyperthyroidism. In the blood, most expanded thyroid clonotypes above 0.001 appeared as well.

The source material, RNA transcripts, was used to amplify TCR beta CDR3 regions. Researchers ran a first-round RT-PCR on the TCR CDR3 using the HTBI primer set. TCRdb independently ran MiXCR on the multiplex PCR reads; one entry per CDR3 protein. The data contain 280,000 or so distinct CDR3 sequences, under 30% of them singletons. The germline V gene encodes CDR1 SGHRS and CDR2 YFSETQ. The CDR3 extends over 15 amino acids. After removal of 4 bases from V and 7 bases from J, the junction contained 6 bases not matched to a gene. As for this clonotype: No antigen is known for it.

Material for sequencing was blood. This rearrangement joins TRBV5-1 to TRBJ2-2, with TRBD1 matching over 11 bases. This clonotype originated in a man aged 35 to 55 with Graves' hyperthyroidism that later progressed to Graves' ophthalmopathy. DNA for the CDR3: TGCGCCAGCAGCCCGAGTGGGACAGGGGGCGGGGAGCTGTTTTTT. This encodes CASSPSGTGGGELFF.